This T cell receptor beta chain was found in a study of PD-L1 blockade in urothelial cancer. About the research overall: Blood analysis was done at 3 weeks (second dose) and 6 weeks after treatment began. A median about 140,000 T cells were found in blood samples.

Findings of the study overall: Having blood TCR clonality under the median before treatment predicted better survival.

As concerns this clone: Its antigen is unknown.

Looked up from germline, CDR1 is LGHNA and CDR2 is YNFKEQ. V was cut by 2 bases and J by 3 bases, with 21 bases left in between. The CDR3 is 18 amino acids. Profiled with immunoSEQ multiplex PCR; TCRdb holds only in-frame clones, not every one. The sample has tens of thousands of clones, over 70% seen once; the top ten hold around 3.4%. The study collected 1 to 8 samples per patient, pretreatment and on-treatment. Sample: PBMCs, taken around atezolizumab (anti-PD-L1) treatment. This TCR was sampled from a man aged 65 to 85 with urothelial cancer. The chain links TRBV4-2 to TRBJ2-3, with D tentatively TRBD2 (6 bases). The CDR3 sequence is CASSQLIGTGTPTDTQYF. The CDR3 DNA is TGTGCCAGCAGCCAACTTATCGGAACCGGGACTCCTACAGATACGCAGTATTTT.